The rows below give T cell receptor beta chains drawn from one sample of a study of blood T cells in healthy people across ages. In TCRdb, the 5' RACE reads were re-called with MiXCR into one record per CDR3 protein. This table has 1.5 million to 2 million distinct CDR3 sequences, roughly 30% appearing once. Sample: blood. The receptors originated from a woman younger than 45 in good health. Each CDR3 is given with its conserved first and last residue. The D gene is left open where the match is weak. Clone size is stated in some rows and not others, as once, few, many or a class when expanded.

>TRBJ2-5|TRBD2|-|TRBV7-3
TGTGCCAGCAGTGGGGGGGGAGGGTCCGAGACCCAGTACTTC
CASSGGGGSETQYF
>TRBJ2-7|TRBD2|few|TRBV9
TGTGCCAGCAGCGTAGATGGGGGGGGACCGTACGAGCAGTACTTC
CASSVDGGGPYEQYF
>TRBJ2-7|TRBD1|few|TRBV7-9
TGTGCCAGCAGCTTAGGTTTCGGGACAGCCTACGAGCAGTACTTC
CASSLGFGTAYEQYF
>TRBJ1-2|-|-|TRBV20-1
TGCAGTGCTAGAAACTTTCCGGGTGGCAGCGTGGGGCAGGGGATGGATGGCTACACCTTC
CSARNFPGGSVGQGMDGYTF
>TRBJ2-3|TRBD2|few|TRBV28
TGTGCCACCTCGATGACTAGCGGGGACCACTGGGACACAGATACGCAGTATTTT
CATSMTSGDHWDTDTQYF
>TRBJ2-1|TRBD2|-|TRBV5-1
TGCGCCAGCAGCCCCAATAGCGGGAGAATAGGCGATGAGCAGTTCTTC
CASSPNSGRIGDEQFF
>TRBJ1-1|-|-|TRBV27
TGTGCCAGCAGTTTATCTTCGATCATGAACACTGAAGCTTTCTTT
CASSLSSIMNTEAFF
>TRBJ2-7|TRBD1|few|TRBV10-1
TGCGCCAGCAGTGCGGGACAGAACTACGAGCAGTACTTC
CASSAGQNYEQYF
>TRBJ2-5|-|few|TRBV6-2/TRBV6-3
TGTGCCAGCAGTAAAATAACGCTCCAAGAGACCCAGTACTTC
CASSKITLQETQYF
>TRBJ1-1|-|-|TRBV29-1
TGCAGCGTCGGCAGGGCAGGGTACACTGAAGCTTTCTTT
CSVGRAGYTEAFF
>TRBJ2-7|TRBD2|-|TRBV20-1
TGCAGTGCAAGTGAGACTAGCGGGGGGACCTACGAGCAGTACTTC
CSASETSGGTYEQYF
>TRBJ2-1|-|-|TRBV7-2
TGTGCCAGCAGGGTTAGGGCTAGCAACTACAATGAGCAGTTCTTC
CASRVRASNYNEQFF
>TRBJ2-1|TRBD2|-|TRBV27
TGTGCCAGCAGTTCCTTGGGACTAGCGGGAGTTCGTGATGAGCAGTTCTTC
CASSSLGLAGVRDEQFF
>TRBJ2-7|TRBD1|few|TRBV2
TGTGCCGGCAGGAGAGACAGGGGAGACGAGCAGTACTTC
CAGRRDRGDEQYF
>TRBJ1-6|-|-|TRBV20-1
TGCAGTGCTAGAGATTCCGGGGGCGATAATTCACCCCTCCACTTT
CSARDSGGDNSPLHF
>TRBJ2-1|-|-|TRBV7-9
TGTGCCACCCAATCCAGGACAAGCAATGAGCAGTTCTTC
CATQSRTSNEQFF
>TRBJ2-7|TRBD1|many|TRBV29-1
TGCAGCGCAGGGGGTTACGAGCAGTACTTC
CSAGGYEQYF
>TRBJ2-1|TRBD2|-|TRBV27
TGTGCCAGCAGTTCACAGACTAGCGGGAGGTACAATGAGCAGTTCTTC
CASSSQTSGRYNEQFF
>TRBJ1-3|-|-|TRBV6-1
TGTGCCAGCAGTCGTCGGGAGGCCTCTGGAAACACCATATATTTT
CASSRREASGNTIYF
>TRBJ1-4|-|-|TRBV4-1
TGCGCCAGCGGGGGTTGGGGGGAGGAAAAACTGTTTTTT
CASGGWGEEKLFF
>TRBJ2-5|-|-|TRBV30
TGTGCCTGGAGTGTAGGGTCCGTACAAGAGACCCAGTACTTC
CAWSVGSVQETQYF
>TRBJ2-6|-|-|TRBV7-9
TGTGCCAGCAGCTACCTAGAGGCCGGGGCCAACGTCCTGACTTTC
CASSYLEAGANVLTF
>TRBJ1-2|-|-|TRBV5-8
TGTGCCACCTGGGGGGGATCTAACTATGGCTACACCTTC
CATWGGSNYGYTF
>TRBJ2-1|TRBD2|-|TRBV5-1
TGCGCCAGCAGCTTGTTTGGACTAGGGGACAATGAGCAGTTCTTC
CASSLFGLGDNEQFF
>TRBJ2-1|-|few|TRBV25-1
TGTGCCAGCAGTGGAGAGGGCCTTCCGCCCAATGAGCAGTTCTTC
CASSGEGLPPNEQFF
>TRBJ2-1|-|-|TRBV6-1
TGTGCCAGCAGTGGCCTTTCGGCGCCATCATCGGGTGAGCAGTTCTTC
CASSGLSAPSSGEQFF
>TRBJ2-7|TRBD2|few|TRBV5-1
TGCGCCAGCAGCCCTCGGGTTGCGGGGGGTTCCTACGAGCAGTACTTC
CASSPRVAGGSYEQYF
>TRBJ2-5|TRBD2|-|TRBV20-1
TGCAGTGCTAGAAGCGAGCGAGCGGGGGACCAAGAGACCCAGTACTTC
CSARSERAGDQETQYF
>TRBJ2-5|-|few|TRBV10-3
TGTGCCATCAGAGGGGCCCAAGAGACCCAGTACTTC
CAIRGAQETQYF
>TRBJ2-3|-|-|TRBV29-1
TGCAGCGTTGTGGGGCATTTGACAGATACGCAGTATTTT
CSVVGHLTDTQYF
>TRBJ2-2|-|-|TRBV10-3
TGTGCCATCAGTGACGGTGGGGGGAACACCGGGGAGCTGTTTTTT
CAISDGGGNTGELFF
>TRBJ1-6|-|-|TRBV5-1
TGCGCCAGCAGCTTCCCAGGGCGTAATTCACCCCTCCACTTT
CASSFPGRNSPLHF
>TRBJ2-1|TRBD1|-|TRBV10-3
TGTGCCATCAGGAAGACAGGGGTATGGAATGAGCAGTTCTTC
CAIRKTGVWNEQFF
>TRBJ2-1|-|few|TRBV4-1
TGCGCCAGCAGCCTGGGTCTTCCCGAAGAGCAGTTCTTC
CASSLGLPEEQFF
>TRBJ2-3|TRBD2|-|TRBV4-2
TGTGCCAGCAGCCACAACCTAGCGGGGGGGATGGATACGCAGTATTTT
CASSHNLAGGMDTQYF
>TRBJ1-2|TRBD1|few|TRBV3-1
TGTGCCAGCAGCCAAGATTCAGGGGGCCGTGGCTACACCTTC
CASSQDSGGRGYTF
>TRBJ1-2|-|-|TRBV21-1
TGTGCCTCGCACGGGCCAGGGGGGAGTGATGGCTACACCTTC
CASHGPGGSDGYTF
>TRBJ2-3|TRBD1|few|TRBV20-1
TGCAGTGCTCCCTCCCGGGACAGCACCCGTGATACGCAGTATTTT
CSAPSRDSTRDTQYF
>TRBJ2-7|-|-|TRBV6-5
TGTGCCACCAGGACCGGAGACTACGAGCAGTACTTC
CATRTGDYEQYF
>TRBJ2-3|TRBD2|-|TRBV12-3/TRBV12-4
TGTGCCAACAGTCCCGTAGCGGGGGGGCCAGATACGCAGTATTTT
CANSPVAGGPDTQYF
>TRBJ2-7|-|-|TRBV5-1
TGCGCCAGCAACCCCCAGGACCGAACCTACGAGCAGTACTTC
CASNPQDRTYEQYF
>TRBJ2-7|-|-|TRBV28
TGTGCCAGCAGTTCCCGGGTCCAGGGCAGAGGCGAGCAGTACTTC
CASSSRVQGRGEQYF
>TRBJ2-4|TRBD1|-|TRBV20-1
TGCAGTGCTAAAAGGGACAGCAAAAACATTCAGTACTTC
CSAKRDSKNIQYF
>TRBJ2-1|TRBD1|-|TRBV7-2
TGTGCCAGCACCCGGGACAGGGGAACCTACAATGAGCGGTTCTTC
CASTRDRGTYNERFF
>TRBJ2-7|TRBD2|-|TRBV7-6
TGTGCCAGCAGCTTAGGGCAGCGGGGGAGCTACGAGCAGTACTTC
CASSLGQRGSYEQYF
>TRBJ2-7|TRBD2|-|TRBV30
TGTGCCTGGAGTGGCACTAGCGGCTCCTACGAGCAGTACTTC
CAWSGTSGSYEQYF
>TRBJ1-2|-|few|TRBV4-1
TGCGCCAGCAGCCAGGGCCCGGGGACTAACTATGGCTACACCTTC
CASSQGPGTNYGYTF
>TRBJ2-7|-|-|TRBV6-1
TGTGCCAGCAGTGAAGGGACCGCGACTTTCCCCGAGCAGTACTTC
CASSEGTATFPEQYF
>TRBJ2-7|-|-|TRBV3-1
TGTGCCAGCAGCCAAGGATGGGCCGGGGTAATCTCCTACGAGCAGTACTTC
CASSQGWAGVISYEQYF
>TRBJ2-5|TRBD2|-|TRBV28
TGTGCCAGCAGTTTAACAGGACTAGGACGAGAGACCCAGTACTTC
CASSLTGLGRETQYF
>TRBJ2-1|-|-|TRBV7-9
TGTGCCAGCAGCTGGAGGGGAGCGCTCGGCAATGGGCAGTTCTTC
CASSWRGALGNGQFF
>TRBJ2-2|TRBD1|few|TRBV5-1
TGCGCCAGCAAACCCGGGACAGGGGGAACCGGGGAGCTGTTTTTT
CASKPGTGGTGELFF
>TRBJ1-2|-|-|TRBV29-1
TGCAGCGTTGAACTCCCCAGAGTCGGCTACACCTTC
CSVELPRVGYTF
>TRBJ2-5|TRBD1|-|TRBV20-1
TGCAGTGCCGACTCCGGGACAGGGGGCAGAGAGACCCAGTACTTC
CSADSGTGGRETQYF
>TRBJ2-1|-|-|TRBV9
TGTGCCAGCAGCGTAGTTAACGATGAGCAGTTCTTC
CASSVVNDEQFF
>TRBJ2-3|-|-|TRBV10-3
TGTGCCATCAGTGGTGGCGCATTACCTAGCACAGATACGCAGTATTTT
CAISGGALPSTDTQYF